This T cell receptor (beta chain) was retrieved from a study of long-term antiretroviral therapy in people with HIV. At the survey level, the v3.0 immunoSEQ assay was run. Data came from immunoSEQ multiplex PCR; TCRdb stores just in-frame clones and leaves some out. The sample has some 31,000 clones, 95% to 98% seen once; the top ten hold 1.5% to 2%. The CDR3 is 14 residues long. Germline CDR1 reads MNHEY; CDR2 reads SMNVEV (reference sequence). The V end was cut by 7 bases, the J end by 4 bases, with 16 bases between. This TCR was sampled from a man aged 30-40 years with HIV. This chain joins TRBV27 and TRBJ2-5, with D perhaps given as TRBD1 or TRBD2 (6 bases each). The sequencing used unsorted PBMCs, collected 7.6 years after starting antiretroviral therapy. The CDR3 sequence is CASTPRGDGETQYF. The CDR3 coding sequence is TGTGCCAGCACCCCGAGGGGGGATGGAGAGACCCAGTACTTC.